This T cell receptor beta chain was observed in a study of vaccination effects on CD4 cells after COVID-19. At the level of the study: Sampling occurred 16 days and one week pre-vaccination in two convalescent patients. Study-wide findings and caveats: No early post-infection timepoints were available in the study, which also included few convalescent patients.

CD4+ T cell isolation took place after 10 days of culture. PCR showed that the person got SARS-CoV-2 infection at some point between March and December 2020. Half-medium changes using IL-2 medium occurred on days 3 and 7. The data were produced by immunoSEQ multiplex PCR, yet TCRdb's version contains in-frame clones alone and is incomplete. The sample lists 50,000 to 70,000 clones; about 69% were seen once. A note on this clone: Its antigen is not identified.

Germline V CDR1 and CDR2: KGHDR, SFDVKD. Deletions cut 1 base from V and 9 bases from J, with 8 bases between. The CDR3 loop spans 12 amino acids. The specimen comprised CD4+ T cells from PBMCs cultured without peptide, sampled before COVID-19 vaccination. V gene TRBV24-1 combines with J gene TRBJ1-1; a possible D gene is TRBD1 (6 bases). The origin of this receptor is a human donor who had a prior SARS-CoV-2 infection. The CDR3 region is CATSDFGTKAFF. The CDR3 nucleotides are TGTGCCACCAGTGATTTCGGGACAAAAGCTTTCTTT.